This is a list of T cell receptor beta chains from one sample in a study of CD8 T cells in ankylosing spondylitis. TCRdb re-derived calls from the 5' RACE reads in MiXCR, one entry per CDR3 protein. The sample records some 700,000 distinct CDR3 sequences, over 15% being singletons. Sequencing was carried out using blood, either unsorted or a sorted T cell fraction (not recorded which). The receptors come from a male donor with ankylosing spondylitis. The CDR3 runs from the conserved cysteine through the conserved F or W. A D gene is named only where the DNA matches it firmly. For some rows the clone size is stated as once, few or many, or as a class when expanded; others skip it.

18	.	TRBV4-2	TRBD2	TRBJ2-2	TGTGCCAGCAGCCAAGACCCCCTACTAGCGGCGAACACCGGGGAGCTGTTTTTT	CASSQDPLLAANTGELFF
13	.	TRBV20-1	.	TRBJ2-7	TGCAGTGCTAGGGGGCTAGCAGCCTACGAGCAGTACTTC	CSARGLAAYEQYF
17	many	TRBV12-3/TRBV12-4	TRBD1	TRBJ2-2	TGTGCCAGCAAGGGTCGGAGCGACAGGGGGAACACCGGGGAGCTGTTTTTT	CASKGRSDRGNTGELFF
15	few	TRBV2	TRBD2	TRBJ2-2	TGTGCCAGCAGTTGGGGGGGAGTAGGGTCCGGGGAGCTGTTTTTT	CASSWGGVGSGELFF
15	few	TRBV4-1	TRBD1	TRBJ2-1	TGCGCCAGCAGCGGACAGGCTAGCTCCTACAATGAGCAGTTCTTC	CASSGQASSYNEQFF
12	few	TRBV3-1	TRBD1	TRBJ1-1	TGTGCCAGCAGCCAGAAACAGGGGGAAGCTTTCTTT	CASSQKQGEAFF
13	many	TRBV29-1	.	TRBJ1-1	TGCAGCGTTGAAGGGCGGGCTGGGACTGAAGCTTTCTTT	CSVEGRAGTEAFF
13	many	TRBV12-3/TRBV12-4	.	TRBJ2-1	TGTGCCAGCAGTTTGGATGACTACAATGAGCAGTTCTTC	CASSLDDYNEQFF
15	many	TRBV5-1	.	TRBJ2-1	TGCGCCAGCAGCGCGGACGGGAACTCCTACAATGAGCAGTTCTTC	CASSADGNSYNEQFF
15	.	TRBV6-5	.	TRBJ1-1	TGTGCCAGCAGTTATCTTCGGGCCCTGAACACTGAAGCTTTCTTT	CASSYLRALNTEAFF
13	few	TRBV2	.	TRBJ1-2	TGTGCCAGCAGCCACAGGGAGAACTATGGCTACACCTTC	CASSHRENYGYTF
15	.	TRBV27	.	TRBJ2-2	TGTGCCAGCAGTTTCGATCAGGGCGGTCCCGGGGAGCTGTTTTTT	CASSFDQGGPGELFF
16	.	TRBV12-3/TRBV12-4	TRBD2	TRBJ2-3	TGTGCCAGCAGTTCTGCGACGCGGGAGGGCACAGATACGCAGTATTTT	CASSSATREGTDTQYF
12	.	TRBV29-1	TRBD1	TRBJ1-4	TGCAGCGTTGTTTTGGGGCCGGGACAGATGTTTTTT	CSVVLGPGQMFF
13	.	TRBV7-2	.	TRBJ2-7	TGTGCCAGCAGCTCGCCGGGCCCCTACGAGCAGTACTTC	CASSSPGPYEQYF
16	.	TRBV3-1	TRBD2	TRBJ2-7	TGTGCCAGCAGCCCGCAGGGGACTAGCGGGCCCTACGAGCAGTACTTC	CASSPQGTSGPYEQYF
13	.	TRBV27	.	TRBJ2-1	TGTGCCAGCAGTAGGGACCGAAACAATGAGCAGTTCTTC	CASSRDRNNEQFF
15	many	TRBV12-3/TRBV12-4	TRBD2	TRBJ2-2	TGTGCCAGCAGTCCTAGCGGGGGAGGGACCGGGGAGCTGTTTTTT	CASSPSGGGTGELFF
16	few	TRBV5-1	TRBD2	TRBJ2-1	TGCGCCAGCAGCATAAGAGCGGGGGGGCCGGGCAATGAGCAGTTCTTC	CASSIRAGGPGNEQFF
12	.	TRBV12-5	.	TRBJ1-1	TGTGCTAGTGGTTTACTGCCGACTGAAGCTTTCTTT	CASGLLPTEAFF
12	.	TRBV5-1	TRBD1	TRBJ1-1	TGCGCCAGCAGCTGGGACAGCGGAGAAGCTTTCTTT	CASSWDSGEAFF
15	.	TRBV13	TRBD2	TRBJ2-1	TGTGCCAGCAGTCTAACTAGCGGGAGACCCGATGAGCAGTTCTTC	CASSLTSGRPDEQFF
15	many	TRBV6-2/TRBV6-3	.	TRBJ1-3	TGTGCCAGCAGAACGCCTCGGGCGGCTGGAAACACCATATATTTT	CASRTPRAAGNTIYF
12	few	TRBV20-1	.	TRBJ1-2	TGCAGTGATTACAGACCTAACTATGGCTACACCTTC	CSDYRPNYGYTF
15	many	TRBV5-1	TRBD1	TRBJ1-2	TGCGCCAGCAGCCCGGTGGAGAGGGGGCTGGGGGGCTACACCTTC	CASSPVERGLGGYTF
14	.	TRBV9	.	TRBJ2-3	TGTGCCAGCACAGGGGAGAGGGACACAGATACGCAGTATTTT	CASTGERDTDTQYF
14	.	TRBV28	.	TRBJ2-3	TGTGCCAGCAGTCCCCGGGGGCAAACAGATACGCAGTATTTT	CASSPRGQTDTQYF
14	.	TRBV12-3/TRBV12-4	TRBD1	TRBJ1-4	TGTGCCAGCAGTTTTGACAGGGGGAATGAAAAACTGTTTTTT	CASSFDRGNEKLFF
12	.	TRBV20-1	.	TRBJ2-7	TGCAGTGCTAGAAGGGGATCCTACGAGCAGTACTTC	CSARRGSYEQYF
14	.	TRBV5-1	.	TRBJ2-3	TGCGCCAGCAGGACACAGACTAGCACAGATACGCAGTATTTT	CASRTQTSTDTQYF
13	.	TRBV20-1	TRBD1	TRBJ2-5	TGCAGTGCTACCGGGACAGGGCACGAGACCCAGTACTTC	CSATGTGHETQYF
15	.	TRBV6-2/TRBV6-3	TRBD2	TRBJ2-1	TGTGCCAGCAGTCGTCCTAGCGGGGGGTACAATGAGCAGTTCTTC	CASSRPSGGYNEQFF
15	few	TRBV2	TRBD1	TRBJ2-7	TGTGCCAGCAGGTCCGGGACAGGGAAAATCTACGAGCAGTACTTC	CASRSGTGKIYEQYF
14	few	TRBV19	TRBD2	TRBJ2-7	TGTGCCACCAGACTAGCGGGGGGAACCTACGAGCAGTACTTC	CATRLAGGTYEQYF
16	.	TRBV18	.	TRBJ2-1	TGTGCCAGCTCACCACGTCGGCTAGCCCCCTACAATGAGCAGTTCTTC	CASSPRRLAPYNEQFF
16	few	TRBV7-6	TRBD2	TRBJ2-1	TGTGCCAGCAGCTCCACCCTAGCGGGAGGAGACAATGAGCAGTTCTTC	CASSSTLAGGDNEQFF
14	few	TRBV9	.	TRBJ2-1	TGTGCCAGCAGCACCGCTGCCCCCTACAATGAGCAGTTCTTC	CASSTAAPYNEQFF
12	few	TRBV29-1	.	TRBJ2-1	TGCAGCGTTGAGGGTGACCCCAGGGAGCAGTTCTTC	CSVEGDPREQFF
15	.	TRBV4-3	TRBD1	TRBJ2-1	TGCGCCAGCAGCCAAACCGGGACAGGGGGCAATGAGCAGTTCTTC	CASSQTGTGGNEQFF
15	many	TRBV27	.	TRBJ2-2	TGTGCCAGCAGTTTATGGGGGGATGACACCGGGGAGCTGTTTTTT	CASSLWGDDTGELFF
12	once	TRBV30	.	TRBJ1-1	TGTGCCTCCGGGGAGGGGGAAACTGAAGCTTTCTTT	CASGEGETEAFF
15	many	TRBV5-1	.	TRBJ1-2	TGCGCCAGCAGCTTGGGCGACAGCAAGGGTTATGGCTACACCTTC	CASSLGDSKGYGYTF
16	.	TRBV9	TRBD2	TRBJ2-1	TGTGCCAGCAGCGCCCTTATAGCGGGGGGGCCTGATGAGCAGTTCTTC	CASSALIAGGPDEQFF
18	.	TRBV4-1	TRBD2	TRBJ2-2	TGCGCCAGCAGCCAAGAGGGGCTAGCGGGAACGAACACCGGGGAGCTGTTTTTT	CASSQEGLAGTNTGELFF
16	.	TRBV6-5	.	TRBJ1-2	TGTGCCAGCAGTTACGACGGAGGGGCAGGGTCCGGTGGCTACACCTTC	CASSYDGGAGSGGYTF
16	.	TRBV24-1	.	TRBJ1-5	TGTGCCACCAGTCCCAGGGACTGGTATAGCAATCAGCCCCAGCATTTT	CATSPRDWYSNQPQHF
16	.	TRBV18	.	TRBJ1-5	TGTGCCAGCTCACCACCGGGTTCAGAGGGCAATCAGCCCCAGCATTTT	CASSPPGSEGNQPQHF
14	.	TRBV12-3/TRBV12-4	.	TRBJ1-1	TGTGCCAGCAGTTTTAGGGCGGGAGATACTGAAGCTTTCTTT	CASSFRAGDTEAFF
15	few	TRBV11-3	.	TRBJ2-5	TGTGCCAGCAGCGGGATAGCTGGGCGGGCGTGGACCCAGTACTTC	CASSGIAGRAWTQYF
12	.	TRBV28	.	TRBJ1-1	TGTGCCAGCAGTTTTGAGAGGACTGAAGCTTTCTTT	CASSFERTEAFF
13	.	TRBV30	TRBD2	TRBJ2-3	TGTGCCTTACCAGCGGGGAAAGGGGATACGCAGTATTTT	CALPAGKGDTQYF
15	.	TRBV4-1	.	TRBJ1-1	TGCGCCAGCAGCCACCTCGGGGAGGCCGACACTGAAGCTTTCTTT	CASSHLGEADTEAFF
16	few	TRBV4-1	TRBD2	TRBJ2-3	TGCGCCAGCAGCCAAGGGACTAGCGGGAGTTCAGATACGCAGTATTTT	CASSQGTSGSSDTQYF
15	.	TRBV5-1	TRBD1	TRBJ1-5	TGCGCCAGCAGCTTGGGAGGGGGCGCCGAACAGCCCCAGCATTTT	CASSLGGGAEQPQHF